These 8 T cell receptor beta chains came from one sample sequenced in a study of shared clonotypes between healthy human individuals (TCRdb year 2020). The protocol used for the library was the immunoSEQ multiplex PCR assay. TCRdb stores this immuneACCESS table with in-frame sequences only. Part of the clones is absent; in the studies checked, under half of the shortfall reflects unresolved V genes, and no reason is known for the rest. The sample data list about 1 million clones, and about 70% of these were observed just once. The biggest ten clones account for approximately 1.5% of the sample. The sample comprised memory CD4+ T cells sorted from blood. The cell subset or site label, read with the paper, signifies: CD45RA-negative fraction. The receptors shown here come from a man younger than 35 in good health.

As for this clone: This sample includes further DNA sequences coding for the same CDR3. V is TRBV10-1 and J is TRBJ2-7; no clear D. The V end lost 0 bases, the J end lost 7 bases, and 4 bases lay between the germline ends. CDR1 is WNHNN, CDR2 SYGVQD, per germline (reference sequence). The CDR3 is 11 residues long. CDR3 bases: TGCGCCAGCAGTGAGTCGGGAGAGCAGTACTTC. Amino acid sequence: CASSESGEQYF.

V is TRBV25-1 and J is TRBJ2-7; 9 bases are a match to TRBD1. V lost 6 bases, J lost 1 base, and 10 bases stayed unmatched. Germline V gives CDR1 MGHDK, CDR2 SYGVNS. There are 16 residues in the CDR3. CDR3 amino acids: CASSRRGGTGSYEQYF. For the CDR3, the DNA is TGTGCCAGCAGCCGGAGGGGGGGGACAGGGTCCTACGAGCAGTACTTC.

V and J are TRBV18 and TRBJ2-7; D is unresolved. The CDR3 runs to 14 residues. Germline CDR1 KGHSH, CDR2 LQKENI. V was trimmed by 0 bases and J by 0 bases, leaving 6 bases between them. CDR3 loop: CASSPPKNSYEQYF. The DNA of the CDR3 is TGTGCCAGCTCACCACCGAAGAACTCCTACGAGCAGTACTTC.

The chain combines TRBV2 with TRBJ1-1, with 8 nucleotides matching TRBD1. CDR1 and CDR2 (germline): SNHLY, FYNNEI. CDR3 size: 14 residues. The junction had 13 bases not matched to a gene; V was cut back by 9 bases and J by 7 bases. CDR3 in DNA: TGTGCCAGTAAGGGACAGGCGGCATCTGGTGAAGCTTTCTTT. This encodes CASKGQAASGEAFF.

This clone was recorded many times. The chain recombines TRBV6-5 with TRBJ1-2, with D maybe TRBD1 (5 bases). This CDR3 region has 13 residues. V gave up 6 bases and J gave up 4 bases, with 12 bases separating them. CDR1 is MNHEY, CDR2 SVGAGI, per germline. The CDR3 sequence: CASRQGTSYGYTF. As DNA, the CDR3 is TGTGCCAGCAGACAAGGGACTTCCTATGGCTACACCTTC.

The rearrangement uses TRBV2 and TRBJ2-3; D ambiguous. Germline V gives CDR1 SNHLY, CDR2 FYNNEI. This CDR3 has 14 amino acids. The germline V and J ends were trimmed by 3 bases and 4 bases, with 11 bases remaining between them. Written as DNA, the CDR3 is TGTGCCAGCAGTGACGGAGTGATCCCAGATACGCAGTATTTT. Translated, it gives CASSDGVIPDTQYF.

This rearrangement joins TRBV18 to TRBJ2-6; either TRBD1 or TRBD2 may fit D (5 bases each). The ends were cut back, 3 bases at V and 0 bases at J, with 15 bases in the middle. This CDR3 is built from 18 residues. Germline V gives CDR1 KGHSH, CDR2 LQKENI. The CDR3 DNA sequence: TGTGCCAGCTCACCGGGACCGAGGGGAACCTCTGGGGCCAACGTCCTGACTTTC. It codes for CASSPGPRGTSGANVLTF.

This chain uses TRBV10-2 with TRBJ2-3; D is uncertain. The CDR3 spans 15 residues. Between the trimmed V and J ends, which lost 0 bases and 3 bases, there was a span of 10 bases. From germline, CDR1 is WSHSY and CDR2 SAAADI. CDR3 region: CASSESRSGTDTQYF. For the CDR3, the DNA is TGCGCCAGCAGTGAGTCTAGGTCCGGGACAGATACGCAGTATTTT.